A single sample gave rise to the 31 T cell receptor beta chains below, sequenced in a study of T cell changes during pregnancy in multiple sclerosis. Clones were read by immunoSEQ multiplex PCR, and TCRdb kept only the in-frame ones, dropping some. The data contain 50,000 to 60,000 clones, about 93% of them singletons. Specimen: CD4+ T cells from peripheral blood mononuclear cells, collected in the second trimester of pregnancy. All receptors derive from a female donor with multiple sclerosis, enrolled in a pregnancy study.

The rearrangement links TRBV10-3 to TRBJ1-3; a possible D gene is TRBD1 (6 bases). The CDR3 is 15 amino acids. V was pared by 2 bases and J by 7 bases, with 15 bases between. Germline-derived CDR1 and CDR2 are ENHRY and SYGVKD. CDR3 DNA: TGTGCCATCAGTGAGACAGGGCCCATTCGGAACACCATATATTTT. Its translation is CAISETGPIRNTIYF.

The V call is TRBV12-2, the J call TRBJ1-2. TRBV12-2 represents a pseudogene. The CDR3 totals 16 residues. The CDR3 DNA follows: TGTGCAAGTCGCTTAGTGCGGGCGTGGATGGTTCGTGGCTACACCTTC. Encoded protein: CASRLVRAWMVRGYTF.

The CDR3 DNA is TGTGCCATCGGGGAGGACTCTAACTATGGCTACACCTTC. It is translated as CAIGEDSNYGYTF. The chain links TRBV10-3 to TRBJ1-2; no firm D call. Trimming took off 8 bases at V and 0 bases at J, with 10 bases between the two ends. Germline-derived CDR1 and CDR2 are ENHRY and SYGVKD. CDR3 length: 13 residues.

The rearrangement joins TRBV6-1 to TRBJ2-7; 11 bases match TRBD1. Germline V gene sequence: CDR1 MNHNS, CDR2 SASEGT. After removal of 5 bases from V and 2 bases from J, the junction contained 5 bases not matched to a gene. This CDR3 is 15 amino acids long. CDR3 sequence: CASSTPGQGAYEQYF. In DNA form, the CDR3 reads TGTGCCAGCAGTACCCCGGGACAGGGGGCCTACGAGCAGTACTTC.

This clone was seen only once. This rearrangement joins TRBV19 to TRBJ1-2; no clear D gene. V lost 5 bases to trimming and J lost 4 bases, with 11 bases between them. The CDR3 spans 13 residues. Per the germline V gene, CDR1 is LNHDA and CDR2 is SQIVND (reference sequence). This CDR3 is CASSGRGAYGYTF. CDR3 nucleotide sequence: TGTGCCAGTAGTGGGAGAGGTGCCTATGGCTACACCTTC.

The J gene is TRBJ1-2, the V gene TRBV10-3; 8 nucleotides match TRBD1. This CDR3 region has 14 residues. V lost 2 bases and J lost 8; bases outside the gene matches: 7. The V gene's germline CDR1 is ENHRY and CDR2 SYGVKD. The CDR3 DNA reads TGTGCCATCAGTGAGCCGACGACAGGGGCCGGCTACACCTTC. This encodes CAISEPTTGAGYTF.

CDR3 region: CASSPDRGLDEQYF. The CDR3 DNA is TGCGCCAGCAGCCCGGACAGGGGACTAGACGAGCAGTACTTC. This chain joins TRBV5-1 and TRBJ2-7; tentatively, D is TRBD1 (9 bases). The CDR3 covers 14 residues. CDR1 SGHRS and CDR2 YFSETQ come from the germline V gene. V gave up 4 bases and J gave up 5 bases, with 16 bases separating them.

J is TRBJ2-5 and V is TRBV29-1; D is unresolved. Looked up from germline, CDR1 is SQVTM and CDR2 is ANQGSEA. This CDR3 has 10 residues. Deletions cut 8 bases from V and 3 bases from J, with 7 bases between. CDR3 region: CSFREETQYF. The CDR3 DNA sequence: TGCAGCTTTAGAGAAGAGACCCAGTACTTC.

The chain's CDR3 is CASSIGTGRLVYGYTF. The CDR3 nucleotides are TGTGCCAGTAGTATTGGGACAGGGCGCCTAGTCTATGGCTACACCTTC. The chain has TRBV19 and TRBJ1-2, with 9 nucleotides matching TRBD1. Germline V gene lookup returns CDR1 LNHDA and CDR2 SQIVND (reference sequence). After removal of 3 bases from V and 4 bases from J, the junction contained 9 bases not matched to a gene. The CDR3 loop spans 16 amino acids.

The J gene is TRBJ1-2, the V gene TRBV5-6; TRBD1 agrees at 8 bases. J gave up 4 bases and V 1 base, and 6 bases lay outside the gene matches. Germline V gene sequence: CDR1 SGHDT, CDR2 YYEEEE. CDR3 length equals 15 residues. The CDR3: CASSLKQGDVYGYTF. CDR3 coding DNA: TGTGCCAGCAGCTTGAAACAGGGGGATGTCTATGGCTACACCTTC. Based on the CDR3 plus reference TRBV5-6 and TRBJ1-2, the full variable domain is DAGVTQSPTHLIKTRGQQVTLRCSPKSGHDTVSWYQQALGQGPQFIFQYYEEEERQRGNFPDRFSGHQFPNYSSELNVNALLLGDSALYLCASSLKQGDVYGYTFGSGTRLTVV.

The V call is TRBV7-9, the J call TRBJ1-1; 7 nucleotides agree with TRBD1. Germline V gene data show CDR1 as SEHNR and CDR2 as FQNEAQ (reference sequence). The CDR3 has 15 residues. The J segment lost 7 bases and the V segment lost 1 base, leaving 9 bases of the junction unmatched. CDR3 sequence reads: CASSLEGDSRVEAFF. CDR3 coding DNA: TGTGCCAGCAGCTTAGAGGGGGACAGTCGGGTTGAAGCTTTCTTT.

The V gene is TRBV6-1, the J gene TRBJ1-3; D uncertain. The germline CDR1 and CDR2 sequences are MNHNS and SASEGT. The length of the CDR3 is 14 residues. Between the trimmed V and J ends, which lost 4 bases and 4 bases, there was a span of 11 bases. CDR3 in amino acids: CASSASGAGNTIYF. CDR3 in DNA: TGTGCCAGCAGTGCGTCCGGAGCGGGAAACACCATATATTTT.

The rearrangement joins TRBV4-2 to TRBJ1-1; D unclear. This CDR3 spans 15 amino acids. Germline assignment: CDR1 LGHNA and CDR2 YNFKEQ. The V gene lost 0 bases and the J gene lost 0 bases, with 8 bases spanning the gap. In nucleotides, the CDR3 is TGTGCCAGCAGCCAAGACAGGCTGATGAACACTGAAGCTTTCTTT. Protein sequence: CASSQDRLMNTEAFF.

The chain's CDR3 is CASSMLTGRLGELFF. The CDR3 DNA reads TGTGCCAGCAGCATGTTGACAGGGCGGCTCGGGGAGCTGTTTTTT. This chain links TRBV9 with TRBJ2-2; 7 bases match TRBD1. V lost 4 bases and J lost 7; bases outside the gene matches: 10. This CDR3 region has 15 residues. CDR1 is SGDLS, CDR2 YYNGEE, per germline.

The V and J genes are TRBV11-2 and TRBJ2-7; D is unresolved. Germline V gene lookup returns CDR1 SGHAT and CDR2 FQNNGV. The CDR3 has 15 residues. Trimming left V 0 bases short and J 1 base short, with 10 bases between. The CDR3 nucleotides are TGTGCCAGCAGCTTAGACCCCCAGGTATCCTACGAGCAGTACTTC. This translates into CASSLDPQVSYEQYF.

The V gene is TRBV30, the J gene TRBJ2-5; TRBD1 matches at 7 bases. Germline V lookup: CDR1 GTSNPN, CDR2 SVGIG (reference sequence). The junction had 11 bases not matched to a gene; V was cut back by 0 bases and J by 4 bases. The CDR3 is 16 amino acids. In DNA form, the CDR3 reads TGTGCCTGGAGTGTCGGGGACAGCCTTTTTTTAGAGACCCAGTACTTC. Encoded protein: CAWSVGDSLFLETQYF.

The J gene is TRBJ1-1, the V gene TRBV5-4; no clear D. The CDR3 contains 14 residues. The V end lost 3 bases, the J end lost 6 bases, and 15 bases lay between the germline ends. The germline V gene has CDR1 SGHNT and CDR2 YYREEE (reference sequence). CDR3 DNA sequence: TGTGCCAGCAGCTCGGCCGGGAAGCAGTCTGAAGCTTTCTTT. It yields the protein CASSSAGKQSEAFF.

The sample holds a few counts of this clone. The chain is built from TRBV5-1 and TRBJ2-5; 7 bases map to TRBD1. Germline CDR1 and CDR2: SGHRS and YFSETQ. The CDR3 has 15 amino acids. J lost 5 bases, V lost 0 bases, and 7 bases had no gene match. The CDR3 region has the DNA TGCGCCAGCAGCTTGGCGAACAGGGGTGGGGAGACCCAGTACTTC. Translating gives CASSLANRGGETQYF.

The rearrangement joins TRBV29-1 to TRBJ1-1; no reliable D call. The germline V gene has CDR1 SQVTM and CDR2 ANQGSEA. The V and J ends lost 3 bases and 1 base respectively, with 12 bases between them. The CDR3 length is 14 residues. The CDR3 bases are TGCAGCGTTGATCCCCAGGCGACGAACACTGAAGCTTTCTTT. Translated, it gives CSVDPQATNTEAFF.

This chain connects TRBV9 to TRBJ2-7; tentatively, D is TRBD1 (6 bases). The germline gives CDR1 SGDLS, CDR2 YYNGEE. With 0 bases removed from V and 0 bases from J, the gap between germline ends came to 7 bases. The CDR3 runs to 14 residues. CDR3 loop: CASSVGTASYEQYF. CDR3 in DNA: TGTGCCAGCAGCGTAGGGACAGCCTCCTACGAGCAGTACTTC.

V usage is TRBV4-2 and J usage is TRBJ1-2; D not resolved. This CDR3 is built from 14 residues. Germline-derived CDR1 and CDR2 are LGHNA and YNFKEQ. Trimming cost V 6 bases and J 4 bases, with 15 bases left between them. The DNA for the CDR3 is TGTGCCAGCAGGCAAACGGGAGAGGGCTATGGCTACACCTTC. Its translation is CASRQTGEGYGYTF.

The CDR3 bases are TGTGCCTGGAGTGTGTCGGGCGGGGGACAGCCCCAGCATTTT. The encoded protein is CAWSVSGGGQPQHF. The chain joins TRBV30 to TRBJ1-5; possible D gene TRBD1, 5 bases. CDR1 and CDR2 from the germline V gene are GTSNPN and SVGIG (reference sequence). V dropped 0 bases and J dropped 7 bases, with 13 bases sitting between them. This CDR3 is 14 amino acids long.

CDR3 nucleotides: TGTGCCAGCAGCTTGGGTTTTATGGGGACAGGCGACGAGCAGTACTTC. It specifies CASSLGFMGTGDEQYF. The chain has TRBV5-6 and TRBJ2-7; 8 nucleotides align to TRBD1. J lost 5 bases, V lost 0 bases, and 10 bases had no gene match. Germline assignment: CDR1 SGHDT and CDR2 YYEEEE. This CDR3 comprises 16 residues.

The rearrangement links TRBV14 to TRBJ2-1, with a possible D match to TRBD1 (5 bases). Germline CDR1 reads SGHDN; CDR2 reads FVKESK. V lost 3 bases to trimming and J lost 2 bases, with 11 bases between them. The CDR3 loop spans 15 amino acids. The CDR3 nucleotides read TGTGCCAGCAGCCATAGGCTACAGGCCTACAATGAGCAGTTCTTC. This translates into CASSHRLQAYNEQFF.

This clone was observed a single time. The rearrangement joins TRBV19 to TRBJ1-2, with 8 bases matching TRBD1. The CDR3 is 13 residues long. The V gene end was trimmed by 6 bases and the J gene end by 4 bases; junction bases not matched to a gene: 4. The germline gives CDR1 LNHDA, CDR2 SQIVND (reference sequence). The CDR3 coding sequence is TGTGCCAGTAGAAGGGACAGGATCTATGGCTACACCTTC. Protein sequence: CASRRDRIYGYTF.

This chain joins TRBV7-9 and TRBJ2-1; no clear D gene. This CDR3 region has 13 residues. Trimming cost V 5 bases and J 4 bases, with 9 bases left between them. Germline loops: CDR1 SEHNR, CDR2 FQNEAQ (reference sequence). The CDR3 DNA reads TGTGCCAGCAGCGAGAATGAGTACAATGAGCAGTTCTTC. Translation gives CASSENEYNEQFF.

A remark on this clone: An end of the junction differs from the germline gene, which may be a read error. V and J are TRBV2 and TRBJ1-1; D unclear. This CDR3 has 10 residues. Germline loops: CDR1 SNHLY, CDR2 FYNNEI. DNA for the CDR3: TGTGCCAGCAGTGTGATCGGACTTATCTTT. Its translation: CASSVIGLIF.

This clone was seen only once. This rearrangement joins TRBV6-5 to TRBJ1-1; weak D call: TRBD1 (5 bases). The CDR3 consists of 13 residues. Between the trimmed V and J ends, which lost 6 bases and 3 bases, there was a span of 11 bases. The germline gives CDR1 MNHEY, CDR2 SVGAGI. The CDR3 sequence is CASREDSHTEAFF. In DNA form, the CDR3 reads TGTGCCAGCAGGGAAGACAGCCACACTGAAGCTTTCTTT.

The V call is TRBV15, the J call TRBJ2-7; 11 bases are a match to TRBD1. The CDR3 contains 17 residues. V lost 0 bases to trimming and J lost 4 bases; unmatched junction nucleotides: 8. The V gene's germline CDR1 is LNHNV and CDR2 YYDKDF (reference sequence). The CDR3 region is CATSRDLPGQGDYEQYF. The CDR3 nucleotides read TGTGCCACCAGCAGAGACCTTCCGGGACAGGGGGATTACGAGCAGTACTTC.

V gene TRBV27 combines with J gene TRBJ2-7; D unclear. The germline CDR1 and CDR2 sequences are MNHEY and SMNVEV (reference sequence). CDR3 size: 13 residues. Trimming took off 3 bases at V and 3 bases at J, with 9 bases between the two ends. The CDR3 bases are TGTGCCAGCAGTTTCGCCAGACACTACGAGCAGTACTTC. It translates to CASSFARHYEQYF.

The DNA for the CDR3 is TGTGCCAGCAGTACCCCTAAGACTGAAGCTTTCTTT. Translating it yields CASSTPKTEAFF. The chain employs TRBV28 and TRBJ1-1; D remains unclear. The germline V and J ends were trimmed by 5 bases and 5 bases, with 9 bases remaining between them. This CDR3 is built from 12 residues. The germline V gene encodes CDR1 MDHEN and CDR2 SYDVKM.